The source of this TCR beta chain is a study of T-cell memory formation after mild COVID-19. In the study overall: The two donors had largely donor-specific TCR clusters. General observations from the study: There was a balanced CD4/CD8 profile in clones contracting day 15 to 85, and later expanders leaned CD4+.

The ends were cut back, 5 bases at V and 7 bases at J, with 17 bases in the middle. Germline CDR1 reads LNHNV; CDR2 reads YYDKDF (reference sequence). This CDR3 has 14 residues. One entry per CDR3 protein results from TCRdb running MiXCR on the 5' RACE reads. The sample has some 350,000 distinct CDR3 sequences, over 10% seen once. A note on this clonotype: Its specificity is unknown.

The origin of this receptor is a man between 18 and 35 years old who had mild COVID-19 (a few samples of this study predate the infection). Cell type and time point are not known. The material sequenced was PBMCs or a T cell subset sorted from them (not recorded which). The rearrangement links TRBV15 to TRBJ1-2, with D possibly being TRBD1 (5 bases). CDR3 region: CATSQYQGFGGYTF. The CDR3 DNA reads TGTGCCACCAGCCAGTATCAGGGTTTTGGTGGCTACACCTTC.